Following are 2 T cell receptor beta chains from one sample sequenced in a study of high-grade serous ovarian cancer treatment subgroups. Libraries were prepared by immunoSEQ multiplex PCR; TCRdb keeps only in-frame clonotypes and omits some of them. The repertoire holds 300 to 350 clones, approximately 78% seen once, with approximately 12% in the top ten. The tumor samples were collected prior to definitive surgery or chemotherapy. What was sequenced was tumor tissue. The origin of the receptors is a human donor with high-grade serous ovarian cancer.

This clone was observed a single time. J is TRBJ2-1 and V is TRBV27, with 7 nucleotides matching TRBD1. Germline V CDR1 and CDR2: MNHEY, SMNVEV (reference sequence). The CDR3 consists of 16 residues. V lost 4 bases and J lost 0; bases outside the gene matches: 6. Here the CDR3 DNA reads TGTGCCAGCAGTTCCTCGGGGACAGTCTCCTACAATGAGCAGTTCTTC. Translated, it gives CASSSSGTVSYNEQFF.

The chain combines TRBV2 with TRBJ1-1, with D possibly being TRBD1 (5 bases). This CDR3 is 14 amino acids long. Germline V gives CDR1 SNHLY, CDR2 FYNNEI. V was clipped by 6 bases and J by 1 base, with 12 bases between them. CDR3 sequence: CASRPGRWNTEAFF. As DNA, the CDR3 is TGTGCCAGCAGGCCGGGACGGTGGAACACTGAAGCTTTCTTT.